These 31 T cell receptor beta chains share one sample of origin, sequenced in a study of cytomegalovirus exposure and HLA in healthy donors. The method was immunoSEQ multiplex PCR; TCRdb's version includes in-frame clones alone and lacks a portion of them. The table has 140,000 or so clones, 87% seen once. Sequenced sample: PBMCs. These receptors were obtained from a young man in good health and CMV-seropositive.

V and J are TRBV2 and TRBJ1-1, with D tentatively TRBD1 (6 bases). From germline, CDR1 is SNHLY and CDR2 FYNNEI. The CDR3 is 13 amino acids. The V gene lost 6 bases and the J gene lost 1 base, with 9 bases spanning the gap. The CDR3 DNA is TGTGCCAGCAGGACAGGACCGAACACTGAAGCTTTCTTT. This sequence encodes CASRTGPNTEAFF.

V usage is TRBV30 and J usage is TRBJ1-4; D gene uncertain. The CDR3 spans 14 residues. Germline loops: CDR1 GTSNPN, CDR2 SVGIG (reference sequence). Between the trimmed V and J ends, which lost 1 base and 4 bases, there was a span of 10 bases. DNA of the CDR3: TGTGCCTGGAGTGGCCGCGGTGGTAATGAAAAACTGTTTTTT. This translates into CAWSGRGGNEKLFF.

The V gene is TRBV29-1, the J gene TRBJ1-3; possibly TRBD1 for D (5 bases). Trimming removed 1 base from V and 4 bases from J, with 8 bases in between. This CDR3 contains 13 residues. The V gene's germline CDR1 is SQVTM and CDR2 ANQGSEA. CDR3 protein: CSVEGRDGNTIYF. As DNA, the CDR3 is TGCAGCGTTGAAGGGAGGGACGGAAACACCATATATTTT.

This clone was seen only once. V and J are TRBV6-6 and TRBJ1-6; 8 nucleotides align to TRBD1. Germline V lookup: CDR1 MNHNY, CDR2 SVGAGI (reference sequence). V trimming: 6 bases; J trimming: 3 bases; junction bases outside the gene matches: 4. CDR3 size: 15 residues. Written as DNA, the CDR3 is TGTGCCAGCAGGGATGACAGGGGCTATAATTCACCCCTCCACTTT. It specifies CASRDDRGYNSPLHF.

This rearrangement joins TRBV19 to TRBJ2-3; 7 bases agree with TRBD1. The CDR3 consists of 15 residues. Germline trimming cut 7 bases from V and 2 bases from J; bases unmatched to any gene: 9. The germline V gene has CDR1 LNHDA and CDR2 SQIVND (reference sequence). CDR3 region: CASKLQGLITDTQYF. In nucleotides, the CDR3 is TGTGCCAGTAAATTACAGGGGCTCATCACAGATACGCAGTATTTT.

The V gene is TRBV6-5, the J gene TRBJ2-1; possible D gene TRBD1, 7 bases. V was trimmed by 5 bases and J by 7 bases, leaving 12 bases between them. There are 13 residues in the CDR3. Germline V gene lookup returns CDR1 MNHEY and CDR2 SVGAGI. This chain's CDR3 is CASSTGEVNEQFF. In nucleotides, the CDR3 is TGTGCCAGCAGTACAGGGGAGGTGAATGAGCAGTTCTTC.

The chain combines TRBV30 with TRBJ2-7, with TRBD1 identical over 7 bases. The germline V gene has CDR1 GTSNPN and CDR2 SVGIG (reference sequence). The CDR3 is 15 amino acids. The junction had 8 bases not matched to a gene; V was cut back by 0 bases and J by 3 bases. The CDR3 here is CAWSVPGQLIYEQYF. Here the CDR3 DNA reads TGTGCCTGGAGTGTTCCGGGACAGCTAATCTACGAGCAGTACTTC.

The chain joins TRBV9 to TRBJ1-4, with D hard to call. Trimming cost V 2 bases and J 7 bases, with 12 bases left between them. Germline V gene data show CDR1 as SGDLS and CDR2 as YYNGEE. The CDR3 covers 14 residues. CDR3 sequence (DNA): TGTGCCAGCAGCGTCTCCCCATCGGGTGAAAAACTGTTTTTT. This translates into CASSVSPSGEKLFF.

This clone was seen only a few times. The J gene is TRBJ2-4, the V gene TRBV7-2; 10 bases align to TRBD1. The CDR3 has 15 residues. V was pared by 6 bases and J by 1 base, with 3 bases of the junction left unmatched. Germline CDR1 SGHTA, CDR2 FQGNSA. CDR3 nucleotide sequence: TGTGCCAGCAGACCGGACAGGGGGGCCAAAAACATTCAGTACTTC. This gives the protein CASRPDRGAKNIQYF.

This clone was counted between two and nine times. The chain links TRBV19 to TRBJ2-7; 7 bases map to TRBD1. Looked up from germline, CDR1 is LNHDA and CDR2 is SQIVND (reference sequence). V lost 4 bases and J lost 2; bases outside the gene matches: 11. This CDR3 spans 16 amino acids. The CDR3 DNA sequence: TGTGCCAGTAGTACAATGTCCCGGGACAGAACCTACGAGCAGTACTTC. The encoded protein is CASSTMSRDRTYEQYF.

The DNA of the CDR3 is TGTGCCAGCAGAGAGAAATACAGGGACTACCTTCAAGAGACCCAGTACTTC. This sequence encodes CASREKYRDYLQETQYF. The rearrangement links TRBV6-7 to TRBJ2-5; a weak D match, TRBD2 (7 bases). TRBV6-7 has ORF status, its function being uncertain. V lost 6 bases and J 2 bases, leaving 22 bases between the germline ends. This CDR3 comprises 17 residues.

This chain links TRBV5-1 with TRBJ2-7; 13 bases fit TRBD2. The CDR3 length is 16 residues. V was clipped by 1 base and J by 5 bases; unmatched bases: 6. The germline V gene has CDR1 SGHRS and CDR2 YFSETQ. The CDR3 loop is CASSLRTSGGADEQYF. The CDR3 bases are TGCGCCAGCAGCTTGCGGACTAGCGGGGGTGCAGACGAGCAGTACTTC.

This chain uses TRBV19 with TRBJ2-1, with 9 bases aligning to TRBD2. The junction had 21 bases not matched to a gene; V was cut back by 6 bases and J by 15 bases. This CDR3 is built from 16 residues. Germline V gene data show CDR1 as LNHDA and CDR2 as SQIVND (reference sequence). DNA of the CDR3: TGTGCCAGTAGGGCGGGTAGCGGGAGAGGGGGAGAGGGACGGTTCTTC. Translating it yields CASRAGSGRGGEGRFF. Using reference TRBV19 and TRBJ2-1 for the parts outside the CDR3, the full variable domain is DGGITQSPKYLFRKEGQNVTLSCEQNLNHDAMYWYRQDPGQGLRLIYYSQIVNDFQKGDIAEGYSVSREKKESFPLTVTSAQKNPTAFYLCASRAGSGRGGEGRFFGPGTRLTVL.

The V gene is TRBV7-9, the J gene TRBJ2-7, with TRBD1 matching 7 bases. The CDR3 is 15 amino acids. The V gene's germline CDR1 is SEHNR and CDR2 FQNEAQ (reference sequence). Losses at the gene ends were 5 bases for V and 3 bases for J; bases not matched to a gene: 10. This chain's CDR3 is CASSPSGQAHYEQYF. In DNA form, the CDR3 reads TGTGCCAGCAGCCCTAGTGGACAGGCCCACTACGAGCAGTACTTC.

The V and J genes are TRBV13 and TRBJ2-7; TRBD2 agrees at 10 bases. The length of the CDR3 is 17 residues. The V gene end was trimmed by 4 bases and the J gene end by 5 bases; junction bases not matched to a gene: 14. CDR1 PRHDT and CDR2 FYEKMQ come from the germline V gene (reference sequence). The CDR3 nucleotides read TGTGCCAGCAGCTCCCCTACAGCGGGAGGGCCCTCTGACGAGCAGTACTTC. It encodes CASSSPTAGGPSDEQYF.

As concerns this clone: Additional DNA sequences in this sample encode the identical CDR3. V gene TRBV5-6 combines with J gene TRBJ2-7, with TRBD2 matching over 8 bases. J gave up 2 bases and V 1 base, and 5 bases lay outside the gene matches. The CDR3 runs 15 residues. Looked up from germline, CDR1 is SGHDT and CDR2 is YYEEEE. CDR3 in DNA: TGTGCCAGCAGCTTGACTAGCGGAGGGACCTACGAGCAGTACTTC. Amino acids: CASSLTSGGTYEQYF. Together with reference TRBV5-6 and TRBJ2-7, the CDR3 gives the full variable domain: DAGVTQSPTHLIKTRGQQVTLRCSPKSGHDTVSWYQQALGQGPQFIFQYYEEEERQRGNFPDRFSGHQFPNYSSELNVNALLLGDSALYLCASSLTSGGTYEQYFGPGTRLTVT.

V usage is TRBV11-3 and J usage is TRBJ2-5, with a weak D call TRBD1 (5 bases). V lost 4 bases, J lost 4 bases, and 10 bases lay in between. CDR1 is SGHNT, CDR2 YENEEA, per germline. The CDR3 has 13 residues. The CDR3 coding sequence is TGTGCCAGCAGCTCAGGGTATCGAGAGACCCAGTACTTC. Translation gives CASSSGYRETQYF.

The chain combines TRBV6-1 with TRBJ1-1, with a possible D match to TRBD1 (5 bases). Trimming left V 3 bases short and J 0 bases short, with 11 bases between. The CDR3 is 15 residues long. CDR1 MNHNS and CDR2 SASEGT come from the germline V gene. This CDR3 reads CASSEYTGVNTEAFF. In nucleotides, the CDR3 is TGTGCCAGCAGTGAGTATACAGGAGTGAACACTGAAGCTTTCTTT.

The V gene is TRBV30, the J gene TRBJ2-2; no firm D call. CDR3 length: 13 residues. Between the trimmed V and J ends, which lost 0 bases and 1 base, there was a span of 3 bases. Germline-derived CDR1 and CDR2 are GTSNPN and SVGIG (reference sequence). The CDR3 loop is CAWSVQNTGELFF. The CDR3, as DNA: TGTGCCTGGAGTGTACAGAACACCGGGGAGCTGTTTTTT.

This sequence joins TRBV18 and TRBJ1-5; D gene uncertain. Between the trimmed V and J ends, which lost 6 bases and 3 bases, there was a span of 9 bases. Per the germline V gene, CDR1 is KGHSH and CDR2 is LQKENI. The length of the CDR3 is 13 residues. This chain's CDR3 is CASSEHYNQPQHF. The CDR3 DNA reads TGTGCCAGCTCGGAGCACTACAATCAGCCCCAGCATTTT.

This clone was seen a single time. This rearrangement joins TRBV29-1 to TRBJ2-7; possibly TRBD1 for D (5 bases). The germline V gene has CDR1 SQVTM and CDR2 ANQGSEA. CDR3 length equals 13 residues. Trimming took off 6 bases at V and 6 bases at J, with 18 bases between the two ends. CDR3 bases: TGCAGCGTGAGTGGTCAGGGTCGATCCGAGCAGTACTTC. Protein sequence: CSVSGQGRSEQYF.

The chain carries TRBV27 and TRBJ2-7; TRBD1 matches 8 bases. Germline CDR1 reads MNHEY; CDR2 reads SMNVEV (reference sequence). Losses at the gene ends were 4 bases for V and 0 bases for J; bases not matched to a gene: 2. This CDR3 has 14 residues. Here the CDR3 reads CASSWDRSSYEQYF. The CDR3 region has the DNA TGTGCCAGCAGTTGGGACAGGTCCTCCTACGAGCAGTACTTC.

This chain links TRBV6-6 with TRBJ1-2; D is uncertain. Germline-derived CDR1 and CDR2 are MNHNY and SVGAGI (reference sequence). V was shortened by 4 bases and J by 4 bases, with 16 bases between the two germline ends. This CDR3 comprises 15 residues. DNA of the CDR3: TGTGCCAGCAGTTCCCATCGCCTCGAGGGCTATGGCTACACCTTC. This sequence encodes CASSSHRLEGYGYTF.

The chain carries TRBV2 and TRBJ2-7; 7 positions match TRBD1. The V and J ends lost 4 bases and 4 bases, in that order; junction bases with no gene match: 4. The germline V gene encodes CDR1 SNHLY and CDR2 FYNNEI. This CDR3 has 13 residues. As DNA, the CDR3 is TGTGCCAGCAGTGGACAGGGAGAATACGAGCAGTACTTC. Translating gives CASSGQGEYEQYF.

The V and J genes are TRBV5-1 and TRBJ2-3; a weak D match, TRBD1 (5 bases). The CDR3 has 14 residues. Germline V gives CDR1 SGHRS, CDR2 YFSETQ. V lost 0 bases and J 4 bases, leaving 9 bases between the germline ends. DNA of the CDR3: TGCGCCAGCAGCTTGGAGGCAGGGCCAGATACGCAGTATTTT. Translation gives CASSLEAGPDTQYF.

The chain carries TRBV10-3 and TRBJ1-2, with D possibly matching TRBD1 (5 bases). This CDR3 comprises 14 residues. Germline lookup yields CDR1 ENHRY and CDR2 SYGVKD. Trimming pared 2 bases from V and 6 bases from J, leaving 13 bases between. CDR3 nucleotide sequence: TGTGCCATCAGTGAGAGGGCAGGGTGGGATGGCTACACCTTC. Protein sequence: CAISERAGWDGYTF.

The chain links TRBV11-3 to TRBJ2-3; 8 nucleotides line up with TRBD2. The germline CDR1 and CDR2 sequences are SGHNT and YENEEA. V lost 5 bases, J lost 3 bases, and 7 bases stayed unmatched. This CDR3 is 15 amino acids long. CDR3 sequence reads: CASSRGTRETDTQYF. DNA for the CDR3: TGTGCCAGCAGCCGAGGGACTAGGGAAACAGATACGCAGTATTTT. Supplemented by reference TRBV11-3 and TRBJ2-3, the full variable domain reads EAGVVQSPRYKIIEKKQPVAFWCNPISGHNTLYWYLQNLGQGPELLIRYENEEAVDDSQLPKDRFSAERLKGVDSTLKIQPAELGDSAVYLCASSRGTRETDTQYFGPGTRLTVL.

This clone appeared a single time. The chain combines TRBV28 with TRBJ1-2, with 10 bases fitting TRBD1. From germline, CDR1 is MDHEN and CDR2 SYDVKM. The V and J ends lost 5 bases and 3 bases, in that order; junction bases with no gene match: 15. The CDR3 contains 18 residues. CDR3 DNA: TGTGCCAGCAGTCCCCGACTGGGACAGGGGAAAGCGGACTATGGCTACACCTTC. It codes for CASSPRLGQGKADYGYTF.

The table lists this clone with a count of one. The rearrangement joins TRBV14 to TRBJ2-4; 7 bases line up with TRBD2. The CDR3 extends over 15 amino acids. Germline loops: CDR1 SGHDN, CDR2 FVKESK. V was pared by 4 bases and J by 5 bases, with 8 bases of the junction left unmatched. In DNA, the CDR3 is TGTGCCAGCAGCCGAGCAGGGACTACCCAAAACATTCAGTACTTC. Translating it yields CASSRAGTTQNIQYF.

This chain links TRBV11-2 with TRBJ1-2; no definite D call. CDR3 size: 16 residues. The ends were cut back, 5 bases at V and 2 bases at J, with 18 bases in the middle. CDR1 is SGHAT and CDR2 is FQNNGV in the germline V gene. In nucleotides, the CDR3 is TGTGCCAGCAGCCCCATCAGAGGAGAACTAAACTATGGCTACACCTTC. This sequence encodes CASSPIRGELNYGYTF.

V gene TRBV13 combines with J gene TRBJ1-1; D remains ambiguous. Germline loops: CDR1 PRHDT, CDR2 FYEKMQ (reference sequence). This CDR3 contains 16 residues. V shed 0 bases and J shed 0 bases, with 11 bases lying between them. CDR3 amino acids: CASSLGQALMNTEAFF. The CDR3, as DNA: TGTGCCAGCAGCTTAGGGCAGGCCTTAATGAACACTGAAGCTTTCTTT.